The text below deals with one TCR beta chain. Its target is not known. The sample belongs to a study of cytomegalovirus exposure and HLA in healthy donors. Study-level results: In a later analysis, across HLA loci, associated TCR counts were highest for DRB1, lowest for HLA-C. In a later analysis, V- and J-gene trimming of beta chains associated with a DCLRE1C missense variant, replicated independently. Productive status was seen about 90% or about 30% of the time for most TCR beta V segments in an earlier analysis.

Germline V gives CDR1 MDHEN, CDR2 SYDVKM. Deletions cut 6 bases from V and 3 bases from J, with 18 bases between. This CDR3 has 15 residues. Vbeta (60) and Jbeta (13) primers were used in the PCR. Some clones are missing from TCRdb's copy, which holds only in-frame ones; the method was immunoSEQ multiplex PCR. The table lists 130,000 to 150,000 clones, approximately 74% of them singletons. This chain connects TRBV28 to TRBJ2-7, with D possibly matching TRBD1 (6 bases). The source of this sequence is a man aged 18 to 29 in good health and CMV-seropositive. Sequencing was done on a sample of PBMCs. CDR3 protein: CASRTLRGANYEQYF. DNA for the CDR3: TGTGCCAGCAGAACCCTCAGGGGCGCCAACTACGAGCAGTACTTC.